This TCR beta chain came from a study of regulatory T cells in long-lasting Graves disease (dated by TCRdb to the early 2020s). Regarding the research as a whole: Patients with newly diagnosed Graves' disease had been on antithyroid drugs for under 3 months. This study used TCR sequencing and RNA sequencing of peripheral blood to compare persistent Graves' disease patients against newly diagnosed Graves' disease patients. The study took place in China and was registered as a clinical trial. TCR sequencing covered about 13 persistent and some 20 newly diagnosed Graves' disease patients, 33 samples in total.

CDR1 and CDR2 were assigned from the germline V gene as SGHRS and YFSETQ. The junction carries 13 bases between V and J, which are trimmed by 0 bases and 3 bases respectively. Reading from cysteine to phenylalanine, the CDR3 counts 15 amino acids. Only the CDR3 portion is preserved as DNA: 45 bases, with reading frame beginning at the first base. The time point label for this specimen denotes: newly diagnosed GD, antithyroid drugs for less than 3 months. For both TCR sequencing and RNA sequencing, RNA was extracted from PBMCs in TRIzol. The diagnosis of Graves' disease was made according to American Thyroid Association guidelines. The patients came from an endocrinology department in Xi'an, China. Each patient gave about 10 milliliters of peripheral blood, collected in an EDTA anticoagulant tube. Ficoll Paque Plus density gradient separation was used to isolate PBMCs, and no further T cell sorting was performed. RNA quality was checked with an Agilent 2100 Bioanalyzer and agarose gel, and concentration with a NanoDrop 2000.

Turning to this clonotype: Its cognate antigen has yet to be identified. Per-nucleotide qualities are absent, and no much larger clonotype sits a single base away.

The investigation overall reported the following: As a limitation, the authors acknowledged that the small sample size may reduce accuracy. Because the primary lesion, thyroid tissue, could not be accessed, the study looked at peripheral blood alone. Persistent disease showed preferential use of TRBV28, TRBJ1-2 and TRBJ2-5, whereas newly diagnosed disease favored TRBV20-1 and TRBJ2-1. Compared with newly diagnosed patients, persistent Graves' disease patients had lower TCR Shannon entropy and fewer highly expanded clones, which suggests clonal expansion. Patients with persistent disease shared more public clonotypes (over 2,500) than newly diagnosed patients did (966). Sequencing and analysis were limited to the TCR beta chain.

Library preparation used multiplex PCR. TCRdb names Illumina HiSeq 4000 as the instrument used. iRepertoire HTBI primers and Arm-PCR amplification of CDR3 regions were used to construct TCR beta libraries. Before sequencing, the PCR products went through gel purification. As for the original processing: Gene usage analysis of CDR3 amino acid clonotypes used the approximately 62 TRBV and about 15 TRBJ segments found across samples. COPE and FqMerger were used to merge the filtered high-quality paired reads into contigs. BLAST was used to align contigs to IMGT TRBV, TRBD and TRBJ reference genes, with CDR3 defined following IMGT. Any clonotype with a frequency above 0.1% was classified as a highly expanded clone. Shannon entropy served as the measure of repertoire diversity, while the Gini coefficient captured V-J evenness. Clonotypes shared by more than one individual were considered public. TCRdb redid the processing of the public reads, applying fastp at Q25 and MiXCR, and retained in-frame beta chains. Each entry is one CDR3 protein sequence, shown with its most common DNA and genes. TCRdb, not the original authors, processed these V and J calls. A total of roughly 400,000 distinct CDR3 sequences appear in this sample, roughly 15% of them only once. Around a quarter of the sample comes from the top ten.

These data also featured in a second study, about T cells in Graves' hyperthyroidism and ophthalmopathy. Looking at the second paper: Stable Graves' hyperthyroidism was defined as the absence of progression to ophthalmopathy over 18 months of follow-up. Hyperthyroidism patients were newly diagnosed, had a disease duration of under 2 months, and were aged 18 to 65 years. The study excluded patients with uncontrolled infections, other autoimmune diseases, pregnancy or lactation. Diagnoses relied on clinical symptoms, serum thyroxine and TRAb, thyroid ultrasound and orbital computed tomography. For the first round of RT-PCR on the TCR CDR3, the HTBI primer set was used together with the Qiagen OneStep RT-PCR kit. Most expanded thyroid clonotypes (frequency above 0.001) were also detected in blood, a finding suggesting that blood repertoires may reflect thyroid immune responses. In cross-validation, a model built on a 13 V-J signature told ophthalmopathy apart from stable hyperthyroidism with 87.88% sensitivity and around 83% specificity, and in testing the same model reached 80%/75%. In validation, the model predicted progression to ophthalmopathy a median of about 6.5 months before onset, with roughly 68% sensitivity and roughly 77% specificity. A discovery cohort of roughly 100 patients, 43 with Graves' ophthalmopathy and more than 55 with stable Graves' hyperthyroidism, was used to find distinguishing TCR V-J signatures. Prospective prediction of ophthalmopathy was tested in an independent validation cohort consisting of 18 to 20 hyperthyroidism patients and some 15 patients who later progressed to ophthalmopathy. The 95 to 100 discovery patients were randomly divided into training and test sets at a 7:3 ratio. Thyroid tissue and blood T-cell repertoires from about six Graves' hyperthyroidism patients were also compared in the study. Once sampling was done, hyperthyroidism patients were given methimazole at a starting dose of 30 mg daily, whereas ophthalmopathy patients were given high-dose intravenous methylprednisolone. Libraries were constructed in a second round of multiplex PCR, after which size selection and purification were carried out. The libraries were sequenced on an Illumina HiSeq2000 using paired-end 100 bp reads. SOAPnuke was used to process the raw data, removing reads that contained adapters or uncalled bases, had a mean Phred below 15, or lacked an exact match to the constant primer or identifier. COPE v1.2.5 was used to merge high-quality paired reads, and clonotypes were defined as unique nucleotide sequences. MiTCR v1.1 was used to align the clonotypes against IMGT TRBV, TRBD and TRBJ reference segments. Only V-J combinations with frequency above 0.0001, covering 99% to 99.2% of repertoires, were analysed. The TCS score was defined as F50 (clonal expansion) divided by E x V (chaos), with BLOSUM62-based TCRdist calculated between CDR3 peptides within each V-J. Welch's t-statistics and random forest reduced fewer than 550 V-J features to fewer than 15, which were used in a naive Bayes classifier (R e1071). Sample size was not statistically predetermined, and blinding of investigators to group allocation was not performed. The paper describes TCR Vbeta CDR3 sequencing of 135 peripheral blood samples, made up of about 40 ophthalmopathy patients, around 73 hyperthyroidism patients and 17 progressor patients.

The sequencing here drew on peripheral blood mononuclear cells (PBMCs), taken at new diagnosis, from a patient treated with antithyroid drugs. The sequence was collected from a woman under 30 with Graves disease. Donor details come from another sample of the same person, matched by shared clones. The V and J segments used are TRBV5-1 and TRBJ2-7; a confident D gene designation cannot be given. The nucleotide sequence is given as TGCGCCAGCAGCTTGGTGGACGGTGGGAACTACGAGCAGTACTTC. Translation gives CASSLVDGGNYEQYF.